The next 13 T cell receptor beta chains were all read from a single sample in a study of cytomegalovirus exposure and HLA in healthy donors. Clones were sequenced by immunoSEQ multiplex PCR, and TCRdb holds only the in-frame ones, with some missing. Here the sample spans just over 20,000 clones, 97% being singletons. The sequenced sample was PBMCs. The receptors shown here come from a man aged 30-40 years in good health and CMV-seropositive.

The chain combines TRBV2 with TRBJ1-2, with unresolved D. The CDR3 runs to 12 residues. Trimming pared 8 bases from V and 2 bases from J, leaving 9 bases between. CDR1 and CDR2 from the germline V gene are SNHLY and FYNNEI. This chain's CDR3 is CASVRENYGYTF. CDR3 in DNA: TGTGCCAGCGTCCGGGAAAACTATGGCTACACCTTC.

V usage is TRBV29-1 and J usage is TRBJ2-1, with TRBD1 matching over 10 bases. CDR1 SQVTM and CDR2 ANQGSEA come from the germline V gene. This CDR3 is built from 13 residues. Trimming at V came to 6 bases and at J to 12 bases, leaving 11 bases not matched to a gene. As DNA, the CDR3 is TGCAGCGTCGAGCTCGACAGGGGGCGCGGGCAGTTCTTC. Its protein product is CSVELDRGRGQFF.

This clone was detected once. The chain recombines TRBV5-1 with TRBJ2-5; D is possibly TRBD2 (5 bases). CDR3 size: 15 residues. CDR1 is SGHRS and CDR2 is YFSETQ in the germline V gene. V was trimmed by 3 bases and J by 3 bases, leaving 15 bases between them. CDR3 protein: CASSSGSGWEETQYF. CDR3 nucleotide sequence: TGCGCCAGCAGCTCCGGGTCGGGGTGGGAAGAGACCCAGTACTTC.

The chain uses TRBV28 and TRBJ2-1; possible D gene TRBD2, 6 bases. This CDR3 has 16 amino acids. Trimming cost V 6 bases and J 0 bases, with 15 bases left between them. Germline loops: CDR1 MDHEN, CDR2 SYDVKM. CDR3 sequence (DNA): TGTGCCAGCAGACGCAGCGGGTTCAGCTCCTACAATGAGCAGTTCTTC. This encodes CASRRSGFSSYNEQFF.

In DNA, the CDR3 is TGCGCCAGCAGCCCCCGGACAGGGACCACCTACGAGCAGTACTTC. This translates into CASSPRTGTTYEQYF. This chain links TRBV4-1 with TRBJ2-7, with 8 bases matching TRBD1. V shed 4 bases, J shed 2 bases, and the junction held 7 bases outside the gene matches. The CDR3 runs to 15 residues. CDR1 and CDR2 from the germline V gene are MGHRA and YSYEKL.

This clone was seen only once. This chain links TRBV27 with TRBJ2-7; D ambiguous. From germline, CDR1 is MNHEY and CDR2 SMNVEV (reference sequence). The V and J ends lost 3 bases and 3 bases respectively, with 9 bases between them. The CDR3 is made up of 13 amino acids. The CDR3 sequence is CASSFPPYYEQYF. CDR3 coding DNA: TGTGCCAGCAGTTTTCCCCCCTACTACGAGCAGTACTTC.

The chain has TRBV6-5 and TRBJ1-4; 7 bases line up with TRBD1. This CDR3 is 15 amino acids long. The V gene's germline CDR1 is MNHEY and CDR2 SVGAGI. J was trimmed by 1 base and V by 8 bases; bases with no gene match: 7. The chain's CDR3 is CASRRGPGTNEKLFF. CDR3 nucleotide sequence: TGTGCCAGCCGTAGGGGGCCCGGAACTAATGAAAAACTGTTTTTT.

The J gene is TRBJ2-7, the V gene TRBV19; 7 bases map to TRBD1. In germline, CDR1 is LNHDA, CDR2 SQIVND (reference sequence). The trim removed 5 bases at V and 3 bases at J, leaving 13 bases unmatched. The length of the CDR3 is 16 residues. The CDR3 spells CASSEAGGGPYYEQYF. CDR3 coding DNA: TGTGCCAGTAGTGAGGCAGGGGGTGGCCCCTACTACGAGCAGTACTTC.

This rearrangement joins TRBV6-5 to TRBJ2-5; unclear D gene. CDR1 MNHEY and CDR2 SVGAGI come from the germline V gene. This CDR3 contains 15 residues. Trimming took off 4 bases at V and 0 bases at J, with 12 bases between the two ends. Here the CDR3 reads CASSLGRGDQETQYF. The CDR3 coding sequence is TGTGCCAGCAGTTTAGGTCGCGGTGACCAAGAGACCCAGTACTTC.

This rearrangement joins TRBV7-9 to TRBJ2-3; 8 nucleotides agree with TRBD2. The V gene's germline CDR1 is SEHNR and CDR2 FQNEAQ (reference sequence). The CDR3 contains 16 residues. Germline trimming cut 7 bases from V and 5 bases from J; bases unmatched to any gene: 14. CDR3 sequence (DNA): TGTGCCAGCACCTCTACTCCGGGACTAGTACTAGATACGCAGTATTTT. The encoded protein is CASTSTPGLVLDTQYF.

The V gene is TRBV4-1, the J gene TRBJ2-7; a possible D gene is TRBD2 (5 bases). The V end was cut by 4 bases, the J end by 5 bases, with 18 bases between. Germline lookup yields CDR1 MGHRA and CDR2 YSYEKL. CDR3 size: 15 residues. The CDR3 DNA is TGCGCCAGCAGCCGAATTAGCGCCCCTCTGGACGAGCAGTACTTC. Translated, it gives CASSRISAPLDEQYF.

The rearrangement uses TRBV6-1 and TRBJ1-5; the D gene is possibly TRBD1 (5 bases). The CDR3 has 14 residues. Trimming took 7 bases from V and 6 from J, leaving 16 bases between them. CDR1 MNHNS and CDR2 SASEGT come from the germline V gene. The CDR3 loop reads CASTSGLSGQPQHF. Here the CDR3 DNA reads TGTGCCAGCACCTCGGGACTATCTGGTCAGCCCCAGCATTTT.

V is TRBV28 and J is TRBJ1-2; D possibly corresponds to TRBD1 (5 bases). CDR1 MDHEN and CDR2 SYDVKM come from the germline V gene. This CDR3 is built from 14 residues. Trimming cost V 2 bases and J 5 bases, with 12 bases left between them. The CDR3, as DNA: TGTGCCAGCAGTTTAATAGCGGGGGATTATGGCTACACCTTC. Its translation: CASSLIAGDYGYTF.